The source of this T cell receptor (beta chain) is a study of blood T cell repertoires in COVID-19. Study details: The United States, Italy and Spain supplied acute and convalescent COVID-19 samples. T cells, B-cell-depleted T cells, or PBMCs supplied cDNA or gDNA.

Produced via immunoSEQ multiplex PCR; TCRdb's table is partial and in-frame only. The sample has over 200,000 clones, roughly 82% seen once. The length of the CDR3 is 13 residues. V lost 7 bases to trimming and J lost 5 bases, with 14 bases between them. The germline gives CDR1 MNHEY, CDR2 SMNVEV (reference sequence). This TCR came from a man in his forties who had recovered from COVID-19. V gene TRBV27 combines with J gene TRBJ2-5; unclear D gene. Material: peripheral blood. The CDR3 DNA follows: TGTGCCAGCATCCCGAGATTCGGTGAGACCCAGTACTTC. Residues: CASIPRFGETQYF.